The 12 T cell receptor beta chains below were found in one sample sequenced in a study of blood T cell repertoires in COVID-19. Some clones are missing from TCRdb's copy, which holds only in-frame ones; the method was immunoSEQ multiplex PCR. This sample has roughly 340,000 clones, with roughly 86% found just once. Sample: PBMCs or T cells enriched from blood (not recorded which). These receptor sequences come from a man aged 35 to 55 in a cohort exposed to, infected with or recovered from COVID-19 (not recorded which).

J is TRBJ1-6 and V is TRBV30; 7 nucleotides line up with TRBD1. The germline V gene encodes CDR1 GTSNPN and CDR2 SVGIG (reference sequence). V trimming: 3 bases; J trimming: 7 bases; junction bases outside the gene matches: 3. The CDR3 spans 13 residues. The CDR3 loop is CAWRGQANSPLHF. Here the CDR3 DNA reads TGTGCCTGGAGAGGACAGGCCAATTCACCCCTCCACTTT.

The chain uses TRBV5-5 and TRBJ1-1, with TRBD1 matching 12 bases. The CDR3 covers 17 residues. The germline V gene has CDR1 SGHKS and CDR2 YYEKEE (reference sequence). The junction had 12 bases not matched to a gene; V was cut back by 4 bases and J by 5 bases. The CDR3 protein is CASSGGTGGFTATEAFF. CDR3 in DNA: TGTGCCAGCAGCGGGGGGACAGGGGGCTTCACTGCGACTGAAGCTTTCTTT.

The V gene is TRBV11-1, the J gene TRBJ1-1; 8 bases agree with TRBD1. The germline V gene has CDR1 SGHAT and CDR2 FQDESV (reference sequence). Germline trimming cut 1 base from V and 4 bases from J; bases unmatched to any gene: 5. CDR3 length: 15 residues. CDR3 nucleotides: TGTGCCAGCAGCTTAGGGACAGGGCTAGTCACTGAAGCTTTCTTT. Translated, it gives CASSLGTGLVTEAFF.

The table lists this clone with a few counts. The chain is built from TRBV6-4 and TRBJ1-5; no firm D call. Germline loops: CDR1 MRHNA, CDR2 SNTAGT. The CDR3 runs to 13 residues. V shed 5 bases and J shed 0 bases, with 5 bases lying between them. The DNA for the CDR3 is TGTGCCAGCAGTTCCAATAGCAATCAGCCCCAGCATTTT. It yields the protein CASSSNSNQPQHF.

V and J are TRBV4-1 and TRBJ2-7, with 9 bases lining up with TRBD2. In germline, CDR1 is MGHRA, CDR2 YSYEKL. The CDR3 covers 16 residues. The junction had 7 bases not matched to a gene; V was cut back by 0 bases and J by 4 bases. CDR3 amino acids: CASSQDSSGGWYEQYF. As DNA, the CDR3 is TGCGCCAGCAGCCAAGATAGTAGCGGGGGCTGGTACGAGCAGTACTTC.

The chain carries TRBV5-6 and TRBJ1-2; 10 nucleotides line up with TRBD1. The length of the CDR3 is 15 residues. Germline V lookup: CDR1 SGHDT, CDR2 YYEEEE. After removal of 5 bases from V and 5 bases from J, the junction contained 9 bases not matched to a gene. CDR3 protein: CASSPTGQGMYGYTF. Here the CDR3 DNA reads TGTGCCAGCAGTCCGACGGGACAGGGGATGTATGGCTACACCTTC.

This sequence joins TRBV14 and TRBJ1-1; 9 bases agree with TRBD1. Germline V gene lookup returns CDR1 SGHDN and CDR2 FVKESK. The CDR3 is 15 amino acids. J was trimmed by 7 bases and V by 4 bases; bases with no gene match: 10. The CDR3 here is CASSRSGTGWGEAFF. Written as DNA, the CDR3 is TGTGCCAGCAGCCGTTCCGGGACAGGGTGGGGTGAAGCTTTCTTT.

V gene TRBV10-2 combines with J gene TRBJ2-7; 9 bases align to TRBD1. This CDR3 has 14 amino acids. The V gene's germline CDR1 is WSHSY and CDR2 SAAADI. V lost 6 bases to trimming and J lost 4 bases; unmatched junction nucleotides: 7. The CDR3 DNA reads as TGCGCCAGCAGGCCCGGGACAGGGTCTTACGAGCAGTACTTC. Its translation is CASRPGTGSYEQYF.

The chain employs TRBV6-5 and TRBJ1-2; D is uncertain. Looked up from germline, CDR1 is MNHEY and CDR2 is SVGAGI. V was trimmed by 0 bases and J by 5 bases, leaving 10 bases between them. This CDR3 contains 14 residues. The CDR3: CASSYSTNTYGYTF. The CDR3 DNA follows: TGTGCCAGCAGTTACTCGACAAACACTTATGGCTACACCTTC.

The chain employs TRBV7-8 and TRBJ1-3; no reliable D call. The germline V gene encodes CDR1 SGHVS and CDR2 FQNEAQ. The CDR3 runs 13 residues. Trimming took off 0 bases at V and 4 bases at J, with 4 bases between the two ends. The CDR3 loop reads CASSLATGNTIYF. The CDR3 nucleotides read TGTGCCAGCAGCTTAGCGACAGGAAACACCATATATTTT.

The CDR3 is CATTAGFSYNEQFF. Written as DNA, the CDR3 is TGTGCCACCACGGCGGGCTTCTCCTACAATGAGCAGTTCTTC. The rearrangement uses TRBV28 and TRBJ2-1; tentative D call: TRBD2 (5 bases). In germline, CDR1 is MDHEN, CDR2 SYDVKM. The CDR3 consists of 14 residues. The V and J ends lost 10 bases and 0 bases respectively, with 13 bases between them.

The chain recombines TRBV27 with TRBJ2-1; tentatively, D is TRBD1 (6 bases). The V gene's germline CDR1 is MNHEY and CDR2 SMNVEV (reference sequence). CDR3 size: 15 residues. Trimming removed 2 bases at V and 2 bases at J, with 10 bases between. CDR3 in DNA: TGTGCCAGCAGTTTAAGGACAGATACCTACAATGAGCAGTTCTTC. It is translated as CASSLRTDTYNEQFF.